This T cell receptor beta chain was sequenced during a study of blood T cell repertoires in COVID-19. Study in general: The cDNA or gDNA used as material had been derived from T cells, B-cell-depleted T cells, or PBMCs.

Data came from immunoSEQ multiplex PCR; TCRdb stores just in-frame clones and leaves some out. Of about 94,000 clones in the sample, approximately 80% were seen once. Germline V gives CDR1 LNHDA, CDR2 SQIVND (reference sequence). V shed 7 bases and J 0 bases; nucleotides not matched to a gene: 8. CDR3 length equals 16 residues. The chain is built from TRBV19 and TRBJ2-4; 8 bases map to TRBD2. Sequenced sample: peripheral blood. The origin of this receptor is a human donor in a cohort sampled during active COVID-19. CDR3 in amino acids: CASTSGGGLAKNIQYF. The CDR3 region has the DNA TGTGCCAGTACCTCGGGGGGGGGTCTAGCCAAAAACATTCAGTACTTC.